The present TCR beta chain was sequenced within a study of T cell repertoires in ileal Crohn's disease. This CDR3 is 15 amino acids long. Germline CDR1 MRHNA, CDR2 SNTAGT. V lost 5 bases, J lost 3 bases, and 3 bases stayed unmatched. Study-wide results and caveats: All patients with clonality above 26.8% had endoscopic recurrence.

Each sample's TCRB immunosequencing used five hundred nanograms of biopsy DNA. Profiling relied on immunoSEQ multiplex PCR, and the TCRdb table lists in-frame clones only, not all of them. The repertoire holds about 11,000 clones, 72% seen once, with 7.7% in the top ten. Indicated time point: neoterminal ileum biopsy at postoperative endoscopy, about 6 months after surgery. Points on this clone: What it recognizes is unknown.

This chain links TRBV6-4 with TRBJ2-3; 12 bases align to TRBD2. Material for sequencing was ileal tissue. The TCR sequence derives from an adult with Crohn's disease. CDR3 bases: TGTGCCAGCAGTTTGCTAGCGGGAGGGACAGATACGCAGTATTTT. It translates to CASSLLAGGTDTQYF.